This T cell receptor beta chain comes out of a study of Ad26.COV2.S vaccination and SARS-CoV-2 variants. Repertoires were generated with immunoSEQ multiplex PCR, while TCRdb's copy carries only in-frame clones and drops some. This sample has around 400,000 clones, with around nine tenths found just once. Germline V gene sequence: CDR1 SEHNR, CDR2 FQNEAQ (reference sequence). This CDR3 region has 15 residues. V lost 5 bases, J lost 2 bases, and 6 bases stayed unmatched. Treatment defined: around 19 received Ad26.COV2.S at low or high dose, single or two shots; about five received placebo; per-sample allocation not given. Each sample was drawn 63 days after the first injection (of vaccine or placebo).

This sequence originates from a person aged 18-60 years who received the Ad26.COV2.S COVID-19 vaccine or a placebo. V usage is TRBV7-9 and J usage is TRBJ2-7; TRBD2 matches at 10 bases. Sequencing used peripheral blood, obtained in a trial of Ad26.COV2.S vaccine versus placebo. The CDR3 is CASSTRLAGPYEQYF. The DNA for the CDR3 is TGTGCCAGCAGCACCCGACTAGCGGGTCCCTACGAGCAGTACTTC.